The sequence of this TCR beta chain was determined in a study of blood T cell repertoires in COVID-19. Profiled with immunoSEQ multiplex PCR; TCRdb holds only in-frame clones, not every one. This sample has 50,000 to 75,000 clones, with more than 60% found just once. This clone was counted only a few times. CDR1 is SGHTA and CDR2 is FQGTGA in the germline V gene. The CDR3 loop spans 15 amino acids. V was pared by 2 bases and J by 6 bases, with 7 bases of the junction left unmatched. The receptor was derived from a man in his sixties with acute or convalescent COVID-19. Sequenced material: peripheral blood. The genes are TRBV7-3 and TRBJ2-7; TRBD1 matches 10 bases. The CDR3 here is CASSLVAGQGSEQYF. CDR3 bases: TGTGCCAGCAGCTTAGTAGCGGGACAGGGGTCCGAGCAGTACTTC.